This entry concerns a single T cell receptor beta chain. Source study methods: Reference gene primer amplification in the assay estimated nucleated cell counts. This table comes from immunoSEQ multiplex PCR, and its TCRdb copy is limited to in-frame clones, with some not included. For V, J and clone size, that table is used; D and trimming come from the DNA. There are fewer than 400,000 clones in the sample; 85% to 90% occur only once, and 1.5% to 2% lies in the top ten. This entry is derived from a study of blood T cell repertoires in COVID-19. Seattle cases were enrolled at active infection and followed longitudinally. CDR3 length equals 15 residues. Germline V gene lookup returns CDR1 SGHKS and CDR2 YYEKEE (reference sequence). V gave up 2 bases and J gave up 2 bases, with 14 bases separating them.

Sequenced: peripheral blood. V usage is TRBV5-5 and J usage is TRBJ2-7, with D unclear. This TCR derives from a woman aged 30 to 39 with COVID-19, enrolled during active disease. The CDR3 coding sequence is TGTGCCAGCAGCTTAAGCCCAGACATTACCTACGAGCAGTACGTC. It is translated as CASSLSPDITYEQYV.